This T cell receptor beta chain was sequenced for a study of T cells in women clearing cervical HPV infection. As to this clone: Read coverage stops 3 residues before the CDR3 terminus; the germline J gene supplies the remainder.

Unmatched junction bases numbered 8, after V lost 6 bases and J lost 3 bases. CDR3 size: 14 residues. Looked up from germline, CDR1 is SGHNT and CDR2 is YYREEE (reference sequence). TCRdb's table, derived via immunoSEQ multiplex PCR, lists solely in-frame clones and lacks some. Its listing shows 30,000 to 45,000 clones. Sequenced sample: blood buffy coat. This receptor was identified in a woman aged 18-69 years with a cervical HPV16 infection that either progressed to CIN3+ or cleared (not recorded which). This chain uses TRBV5-4 with TRBJ1-2, with 7 bases that match TRBD1. The CDR3 here is CASTRNTGDYGYTF. The DNA read from the CDR3 is TGTGCCAGCACGAGAAATACAGGGGACTATGGC. Filled out from reference TRBV5-4 and TRBJ1-2, the complete variable domain reads ETGVTQSPTHLIKTRGQQVTLRCSSQSGHNTVSWYQQALGQGPQFIFQYYREEENGRGNFPPRFSGLQFPNYSSELNVNALELDDSALYLCASTRNTGDYGYTFGSGTRLTVV.